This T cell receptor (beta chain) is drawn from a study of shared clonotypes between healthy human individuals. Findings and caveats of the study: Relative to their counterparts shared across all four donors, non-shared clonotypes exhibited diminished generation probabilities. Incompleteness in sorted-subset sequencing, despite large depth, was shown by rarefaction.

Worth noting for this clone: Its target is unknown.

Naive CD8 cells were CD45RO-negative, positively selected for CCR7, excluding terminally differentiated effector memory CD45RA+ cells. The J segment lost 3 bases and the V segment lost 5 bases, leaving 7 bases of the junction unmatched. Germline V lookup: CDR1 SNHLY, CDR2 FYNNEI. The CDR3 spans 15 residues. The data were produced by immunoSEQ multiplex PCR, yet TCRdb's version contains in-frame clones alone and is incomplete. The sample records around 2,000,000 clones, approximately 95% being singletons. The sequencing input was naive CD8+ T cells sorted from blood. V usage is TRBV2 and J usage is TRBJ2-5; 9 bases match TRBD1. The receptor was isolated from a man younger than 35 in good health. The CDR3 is CASSPWTGAEETQYF. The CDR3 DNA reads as TGTGCCAGCAGTCCGTGGACAGGGGCCGAAGAGACCCAGTACTTC.